The entry that follows covers one T cell receptor beta chain sequence. Method: immunoSEQ multiplex PCR; TCRdb's copy keeps in-frame clones and lacks some. There are about 73,000 clones in the sample; approximately 92% occur only once, and about 9.1% lies in the top ten. The data were obtained in a study of blood T cell repertoires in COVID-19. V lost 3 bases, J lost 1 base, and 7 bases lay in between. Germline V lookup: CDR1 SGHKS, CDR2 YYEKEE (reference sequence). CDR3 size: 14 residues. The TCR comes from a man older than 75 with acute or convalescent COVID-19. Sequencing was performed on peripheral blood. The chain recombines TRBV5-5 with TRBJ2-2, with a weak D call TRBD2 (5 bases). For the CDR3, the DNA is TGTGCCAGCAGCTCGGACTTGAACACCGGGGAGCTGTTTTTT. Its translation is CASSSDLNTGELFF.